This T cell receptor (beta chain) was observed in a study of Ad26.COV2.S vaccination and SARS-CoV-2 variants. About the study: Donor joined the COV1001 Ad26.COV2.S trial arm. Ad26.COV2.S was injected intramuscularly once or twice, 56 days apart.

Study results and caveats: The TCR breadth and depth analyses may have produced an underestimate of total T cell responses. Vaccine and placebo recipients had similar non-spike TCR breadth.

Sequenced by immunoSEQ multiplex PCR; TCRdb stores in-frame clones only, minus some. The data contain around 400,000 clones, approximately 90% of them seen just once; the ten biggest clones take up over 1.5%. Described treatment: some 20 received Ad26.COV2.S at low or high dose, single or two shots; about five received placebo; per-sample allocation not given. Samples came from day 63 after the first vaccine or placebo injection. To note about this clone: Its target is unknown.

V shed 3 bases and J shed 0 bases, with 12 bases lying between them. CDR3 length equals 15 residues. The V gene's germline CDR1 is MGHRA and CDR2 YSYEKL. The source is a person aged 18-65 years who received the Ad26.COV2.S COVID-19 vaccine or a placebo. V and J are TRBV4-1 and TRBJ2-7, with D maybe TRBD2 (6 bases). The source was peripheral blood, collected in a trial of Ad26.COV2.S vaccine versus placebo. CDR3 loop: CASSQEGSSSYEQYF. In DNA, the CDR3 is TGCGCCAGCAGCCAGGAGGGATCTAGCTCCTACGAGCAGTACTTC.